The entry that follows covers one TCR beta chain sequence. The antigen is unknown. Constant-segment-primed 5'RACE gave TCR alpha and TCR beta cDNA libraries with sample barcodes and UMIs. TCRdb used MiXCR to reprocess the 5' RACE reads, holding one entry per CDR3 protein. The table lists approximately 230,000 distinct CDR3 sequences, 16% of them singletons, with about 4% in the top ten. This specimen comes from a study of T-cell memory formation after mild COVID-19. Study as a whole: Clusters of TCRs were largely donor specific.

The V gene lost 0 bases and the J gene lost 1 base, with 11 bases spanning the gap. This CDR3 comprises 16 residues. Germline lookup yields CDR1 SGHRS and CDR2 YFSETQ. Study-level results: CM and EM subsets held most contracting CD4+ clones; EMRA held CD8+ ones. Clones contracting over day 15 to 85 were CD4/CD8 balanced, with later expanders leaning CD4+.

The sequence came from a man aged 18 to 30 who had mild COVID-19 (a few samples of this study predate the infection). Cell type and time point are not known. Sequenced sample: PBMCs or a T cell subset sorted from them (not recorded which). The J gene is TRBJ1-5, the V gene TRBV5-1, with unresolved D. The CDR3 nucleotides read TGCGCCAGCAGCTTGGCGTTCCCGGGGAGCAATCAGCCCCAGCATTTT. This codes for CASSLAFPGSNQPQHF.